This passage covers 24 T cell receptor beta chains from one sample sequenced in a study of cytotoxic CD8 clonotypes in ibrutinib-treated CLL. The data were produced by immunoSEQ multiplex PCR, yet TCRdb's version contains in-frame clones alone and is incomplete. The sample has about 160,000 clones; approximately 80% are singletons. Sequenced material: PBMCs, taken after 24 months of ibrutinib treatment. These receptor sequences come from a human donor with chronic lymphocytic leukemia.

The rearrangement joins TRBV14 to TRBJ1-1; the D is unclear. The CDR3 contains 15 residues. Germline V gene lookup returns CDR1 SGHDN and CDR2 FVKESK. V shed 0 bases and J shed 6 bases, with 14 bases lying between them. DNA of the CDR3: TGTGCCAGCAGCCAAGACCTGGGTCGTCGCGCTGAAGCTTTCTTT. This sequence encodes CASSQDLGRRAEAFF.

The CDR3 is CASALSGTNYGYTF. In DNA, the CDR3 is TGTGCCAGCGCCCTGAGCGGGACCAACTATGGCTACACCTTC. V and J are TRBV9 and TRBJ1-2; D is possibly TRBD1 (5 bases). The germline gives CDR1 SGDLS, CDR2 YYNGEE. Trimming pared 7 bases from V and 2 bases from J, leaving 15 bases between. The CDR3 runs to 14 residues.

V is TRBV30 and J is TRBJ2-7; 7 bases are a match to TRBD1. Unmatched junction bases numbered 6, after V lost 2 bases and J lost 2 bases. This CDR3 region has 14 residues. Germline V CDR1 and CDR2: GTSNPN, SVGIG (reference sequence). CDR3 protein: CAWSIGQAAYEQYF. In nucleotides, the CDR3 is TGTGCCTGGAGTATAGGACAGGCTGCCTACGAGCAGTACTTC.

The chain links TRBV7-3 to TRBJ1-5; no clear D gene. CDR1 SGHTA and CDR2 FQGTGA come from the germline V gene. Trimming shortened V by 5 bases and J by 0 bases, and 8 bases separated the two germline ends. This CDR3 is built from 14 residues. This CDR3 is CASSPGDSNQPQHF. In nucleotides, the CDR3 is TGTGCCAGCAGCCCCGGGGATAGCAATCAGCCCCAGCATTTT.

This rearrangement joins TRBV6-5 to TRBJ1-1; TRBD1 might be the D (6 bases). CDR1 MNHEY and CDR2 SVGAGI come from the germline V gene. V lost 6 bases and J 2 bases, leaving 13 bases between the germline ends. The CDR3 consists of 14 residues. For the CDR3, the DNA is TGTGCCAGCAGAAATAGGGGGTTAAACACTGAAGCTTTCTTT. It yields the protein CASRNRGLNTEAFF.

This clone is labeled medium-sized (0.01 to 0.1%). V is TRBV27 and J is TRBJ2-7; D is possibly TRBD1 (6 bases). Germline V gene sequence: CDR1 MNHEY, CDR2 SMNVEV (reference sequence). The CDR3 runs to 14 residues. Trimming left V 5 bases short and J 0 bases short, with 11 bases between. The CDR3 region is CASSGQTSSYEQYF. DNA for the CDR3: TGTGCCAGCAGTGGACAGACCAGCTCCTACGAGCAGTACTTC.

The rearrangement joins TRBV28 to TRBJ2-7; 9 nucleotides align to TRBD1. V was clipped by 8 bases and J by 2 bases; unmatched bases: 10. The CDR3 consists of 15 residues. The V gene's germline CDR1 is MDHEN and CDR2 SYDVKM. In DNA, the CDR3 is TGTGCCAGCCATGGTACCGGGGACAGGGCCTACGAGCAGTACTTC. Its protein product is CASHGTGDRAYEQYF.

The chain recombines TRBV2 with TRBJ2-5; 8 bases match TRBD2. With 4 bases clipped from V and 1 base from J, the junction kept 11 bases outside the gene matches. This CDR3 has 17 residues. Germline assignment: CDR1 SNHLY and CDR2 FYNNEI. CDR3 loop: CASSGPATAGGQETQYF. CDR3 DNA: TGTGCCAGCAGTGGCCCCGCCACGGCGGGGGGCCAAGAGACCCAGTACTTC.

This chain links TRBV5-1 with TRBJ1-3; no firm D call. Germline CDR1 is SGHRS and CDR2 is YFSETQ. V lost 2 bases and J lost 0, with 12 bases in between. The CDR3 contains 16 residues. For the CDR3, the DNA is TGCGCCAGCAGCTTCTCTTCTCCCAACTCTGGAAACACCATATATTTT. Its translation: CASSFSSPNSGNTIYF.

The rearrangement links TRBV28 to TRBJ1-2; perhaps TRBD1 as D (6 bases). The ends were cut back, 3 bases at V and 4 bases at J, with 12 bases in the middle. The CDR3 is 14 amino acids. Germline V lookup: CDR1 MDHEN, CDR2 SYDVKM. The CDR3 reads CASSFPDRVYGYTF. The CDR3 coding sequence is TGTGCCAGCAGTTTCCCGGACAGAGTCTATGGCTACACCTTC.

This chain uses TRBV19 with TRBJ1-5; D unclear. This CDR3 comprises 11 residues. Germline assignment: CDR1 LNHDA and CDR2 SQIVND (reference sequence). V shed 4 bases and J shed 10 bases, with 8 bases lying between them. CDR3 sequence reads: CASSSGVPQHF. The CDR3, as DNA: TGTGCCAGTAGTAGCGGTGTACCCCAGCATTTT.

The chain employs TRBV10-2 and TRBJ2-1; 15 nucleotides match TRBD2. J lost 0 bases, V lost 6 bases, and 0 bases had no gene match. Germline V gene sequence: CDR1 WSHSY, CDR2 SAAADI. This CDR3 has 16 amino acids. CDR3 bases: TGCGCCAGCAGGGGACTAGCGGGGGGCTCCTACAATGAGCAGTTCTTC. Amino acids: CASRGLAGGSYNEQFF.

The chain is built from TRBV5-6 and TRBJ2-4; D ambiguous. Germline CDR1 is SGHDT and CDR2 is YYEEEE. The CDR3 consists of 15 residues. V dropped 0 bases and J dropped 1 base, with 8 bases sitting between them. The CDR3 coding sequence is TGTGCCAGCAGCTTGGTTGGCAGGGCCAAAAACATTCAGTACTTC. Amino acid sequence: CASSLVGRAKNIQYF.

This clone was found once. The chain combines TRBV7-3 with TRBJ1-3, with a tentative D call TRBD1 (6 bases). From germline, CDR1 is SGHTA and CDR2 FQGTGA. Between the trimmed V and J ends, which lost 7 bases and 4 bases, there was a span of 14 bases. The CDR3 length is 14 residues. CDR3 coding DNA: TGTGCCAGCACCGAACGGGGGCCAGGAAACACCATATATTTT. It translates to CASTERGPGNTIYF.

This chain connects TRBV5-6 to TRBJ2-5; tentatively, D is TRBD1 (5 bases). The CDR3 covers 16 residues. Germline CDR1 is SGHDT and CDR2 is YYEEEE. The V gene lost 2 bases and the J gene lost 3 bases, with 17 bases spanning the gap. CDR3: CASSFLRDRFEETQYF. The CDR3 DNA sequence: TGTGCCAGCAGCTTCCTCAGGGATAGGTTTGAAGAGACCCAGTACTTC.

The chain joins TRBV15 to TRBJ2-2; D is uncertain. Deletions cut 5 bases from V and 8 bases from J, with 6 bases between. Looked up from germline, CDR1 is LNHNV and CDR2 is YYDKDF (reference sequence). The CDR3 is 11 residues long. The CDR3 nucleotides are TGTGCCACCAGCTTACAGGGGGAGCTGTTTTTT. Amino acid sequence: CATSLQGELFF.

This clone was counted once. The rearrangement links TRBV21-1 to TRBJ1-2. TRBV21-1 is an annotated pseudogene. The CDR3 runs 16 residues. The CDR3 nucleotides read TGTGCCAGCAGCAAAGATGAGGTCCTCGCGAACTATGGCTACACCTTC. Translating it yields CASSKDEVLANYGYTF.

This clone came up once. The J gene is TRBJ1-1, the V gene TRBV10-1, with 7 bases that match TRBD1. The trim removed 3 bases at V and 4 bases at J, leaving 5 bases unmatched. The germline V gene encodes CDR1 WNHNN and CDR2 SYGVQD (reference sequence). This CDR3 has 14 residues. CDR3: CASSDQGVATEAFF. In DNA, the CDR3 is TGCGCCAGCAGTGACCAGGGGGTTGCCACTGAAGCTTTCTTT.

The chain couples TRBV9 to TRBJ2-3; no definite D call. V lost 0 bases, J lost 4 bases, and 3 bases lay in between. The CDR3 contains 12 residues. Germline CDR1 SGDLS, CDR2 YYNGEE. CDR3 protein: CASSVAADTQYF. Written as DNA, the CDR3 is TGTGCCAGCAGCGTAGCTGCAGATACGCAGTATTTT.

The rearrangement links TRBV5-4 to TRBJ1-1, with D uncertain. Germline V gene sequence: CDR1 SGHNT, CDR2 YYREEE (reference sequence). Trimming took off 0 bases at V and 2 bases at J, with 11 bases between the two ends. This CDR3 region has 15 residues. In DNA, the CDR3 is TGTGCCAGCAGCTTGGACGGGCCAGTTAACACTGAAGCTTTCTTT. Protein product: CASSLDGPVNTEAFF. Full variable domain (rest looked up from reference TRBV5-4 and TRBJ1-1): ETGVTQSPTHLIKTRGQQVTLRCSSQSGHNTVSWYQQALGQGPQFIFQYYREEENGRGNFPPRFSGLQFPNYSSELNVNALELDDSALYLCASSLDGPVNTEAFFGQGTRLTVV.

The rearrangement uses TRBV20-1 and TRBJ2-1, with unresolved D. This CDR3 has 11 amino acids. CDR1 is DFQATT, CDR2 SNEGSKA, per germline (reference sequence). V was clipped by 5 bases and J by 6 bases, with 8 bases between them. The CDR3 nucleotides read TGCAGTGCTTCCAGCCTCAATGAGCAGTTCTTC. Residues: CSASSLNEQFF.

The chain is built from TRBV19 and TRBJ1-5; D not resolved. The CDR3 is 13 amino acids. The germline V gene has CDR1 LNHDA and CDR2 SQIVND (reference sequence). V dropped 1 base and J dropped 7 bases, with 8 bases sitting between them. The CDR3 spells CASSIGVEQPQHF. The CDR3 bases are TGTGCCAGTAGTATAGGGGTAGAGCAGCCCCAGCATTTT.

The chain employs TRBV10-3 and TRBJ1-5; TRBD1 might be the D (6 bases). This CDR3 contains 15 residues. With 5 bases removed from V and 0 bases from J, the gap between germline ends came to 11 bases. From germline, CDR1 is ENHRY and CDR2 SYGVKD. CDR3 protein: CAISTTGNSNQPQHF. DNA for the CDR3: TGTGCCATCAGTACTACAGGGAATAGCAATCAGCCCCAGCATTTT.

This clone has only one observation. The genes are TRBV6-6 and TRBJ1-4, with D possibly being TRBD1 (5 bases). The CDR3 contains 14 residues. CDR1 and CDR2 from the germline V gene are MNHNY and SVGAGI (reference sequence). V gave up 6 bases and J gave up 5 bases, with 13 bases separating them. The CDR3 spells CASSTGTTNEKLFF. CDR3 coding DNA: TGTGCCAGCAGCACCGGGACCACCAATGAAAAACTGTTTTTT.